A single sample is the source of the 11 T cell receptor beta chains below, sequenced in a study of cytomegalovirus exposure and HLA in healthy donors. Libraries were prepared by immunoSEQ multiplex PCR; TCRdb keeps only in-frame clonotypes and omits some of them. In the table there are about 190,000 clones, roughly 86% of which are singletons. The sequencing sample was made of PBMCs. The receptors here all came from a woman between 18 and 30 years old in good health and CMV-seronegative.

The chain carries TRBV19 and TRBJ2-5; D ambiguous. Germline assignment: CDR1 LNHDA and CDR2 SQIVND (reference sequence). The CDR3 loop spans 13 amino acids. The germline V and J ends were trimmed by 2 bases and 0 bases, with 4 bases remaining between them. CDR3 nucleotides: TGTGCCAGTAGTATACAGTACCAAGAGACCCAGTACTTC. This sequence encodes CASSIQYQETQYF.

The CDR3 DNA reads as TGTGCCAGCAGCCCCCAACTAGCGAATGAGCAGTTCTTC. Protein: CASSPQLANEQFF. The rearrangement links TRBV27 to TRBJ2-1; 7 nucleotides line up with TRBD2. This CDR3 has 13 amino acids. V dropped 6 bases and J dropped 7; count of bases not matched to a gene: 6. Per germline, CDR1 MNHEY and CDR2 SMNVEV (reference sequence).

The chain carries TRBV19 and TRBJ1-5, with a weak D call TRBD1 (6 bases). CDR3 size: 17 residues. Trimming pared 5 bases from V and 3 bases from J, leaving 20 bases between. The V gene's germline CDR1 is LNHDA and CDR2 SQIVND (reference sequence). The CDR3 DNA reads TGTGCCAGTAGTGGGACAATGAGAGTCTTCGACAATCAGCCCCAGCATTTT. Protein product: CASSGTMRVFDNQPQHF.

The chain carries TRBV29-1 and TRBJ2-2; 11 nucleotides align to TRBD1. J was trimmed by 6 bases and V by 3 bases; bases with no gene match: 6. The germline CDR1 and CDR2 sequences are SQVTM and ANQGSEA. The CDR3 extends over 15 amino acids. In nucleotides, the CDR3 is TGCAGCGTTGACCGGACAGGGGGCGCGGCCGGGGAGCTGTTTTTT. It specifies CSVDRTGGAAGELFF.

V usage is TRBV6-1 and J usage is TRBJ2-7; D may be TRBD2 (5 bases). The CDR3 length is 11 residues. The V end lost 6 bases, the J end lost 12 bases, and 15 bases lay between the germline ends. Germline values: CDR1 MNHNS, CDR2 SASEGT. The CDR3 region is CASSHGAGMYF. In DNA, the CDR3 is TGTGCCAGCAGCCACGGTGCCGGGATGTACTTC.

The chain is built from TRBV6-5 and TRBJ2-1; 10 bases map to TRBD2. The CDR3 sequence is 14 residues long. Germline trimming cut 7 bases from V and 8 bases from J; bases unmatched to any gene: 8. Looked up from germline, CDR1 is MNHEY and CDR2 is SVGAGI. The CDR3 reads CASNRLAGADEQFF. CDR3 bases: TGTGCCAGCAACAGGCTAGCGGGGGCCGATGAGCAGTTCTTC.

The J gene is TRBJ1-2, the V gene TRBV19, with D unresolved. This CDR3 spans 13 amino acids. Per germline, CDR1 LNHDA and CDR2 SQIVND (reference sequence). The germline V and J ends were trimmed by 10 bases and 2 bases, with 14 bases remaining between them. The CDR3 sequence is CAIRNTGNYGYTF. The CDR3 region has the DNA TGTGCCATTAGGAATACCGGGAACTATGGCTACACCTTC.

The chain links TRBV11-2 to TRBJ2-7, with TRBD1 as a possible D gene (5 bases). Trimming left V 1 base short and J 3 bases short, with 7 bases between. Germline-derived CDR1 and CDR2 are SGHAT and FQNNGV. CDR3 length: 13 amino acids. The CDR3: CASSLGGIYEQYF. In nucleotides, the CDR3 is TGTGCCAGCAGCTTAGGGGGCATCTACGAGCAGTACTTC.

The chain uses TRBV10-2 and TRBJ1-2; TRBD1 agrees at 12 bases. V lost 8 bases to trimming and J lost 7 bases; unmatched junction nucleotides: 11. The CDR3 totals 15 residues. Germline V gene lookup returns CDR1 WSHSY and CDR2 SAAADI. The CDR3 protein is CASLIPGQGAGGYTF. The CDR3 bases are TGCGCCAGCCTAATACCGGGACAGGGGGCAGGTGGCTACACCTTC.

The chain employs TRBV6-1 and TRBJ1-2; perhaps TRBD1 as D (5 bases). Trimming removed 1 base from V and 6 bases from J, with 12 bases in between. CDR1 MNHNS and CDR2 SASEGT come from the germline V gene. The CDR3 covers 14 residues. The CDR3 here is CASSEEQEWDGYTF. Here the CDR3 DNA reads TGTGCCAGCAGTGAAGAACAGGAATGGGATGGCTACACCTTC.

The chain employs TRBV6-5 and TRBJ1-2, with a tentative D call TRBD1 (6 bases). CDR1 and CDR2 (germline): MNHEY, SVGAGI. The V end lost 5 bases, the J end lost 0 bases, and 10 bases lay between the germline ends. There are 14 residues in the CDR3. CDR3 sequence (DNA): TGTGCCAGCAGTAACAGGGAGTCTAACTATGGCTACACCTTC. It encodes CASSNRESNYGYTF.